The 18 T cell receptor beta chains in this list originate from one sample, sequenced in a study of blood T cell repertoires in COVID-19. The table came from immunoSEQ multiplex PCR; TCRdb's copy has only in-frame clones and leaves some out. Found here are approximately 230,000 clones, approximately 80% of them singletons; the top ten hold approximately 15%. Sequenced input: PBMCs or T cells enriched from blood (not recorded which). Source of these receptors: a man aged 40-49 years who had recovered from COVID-19.

CDR3 nucleotide sequence: TGTGCCAGCAGTGATAAACAGAATATTAACTATGGCTACACCTTC. Translation: CASSDKQNINYGYTF. The chain is built from TRBV2 and TRBJ1-2; D is undetermined. The CDR3 contains 15 residues. Germline values: CDR1 SNHLY, CDR2 FYNNEI. Trimming took off 3 bases at V and 1 base at J, with 12 bases between the two ends. Full variable domain (outside the CDR3, taken from reference TRBV2 and TRBJ1-2): EPEVTQTPSHQVTQMGQEVILRCVPISNHLYFYWYRQILGQKVEFLVSFYNNEISEKSEIFDDQFSVERPDGSNFTLKIRSTKLEDSAMYFCASSDKQNINYGYTFGSGTRLTVV.

This sequence joins TRBV7-2 and TRBJ2-5, with TRBD2 matching over 7 bases. Germline V gives CDR1 SGHTA, CDR2 FQGNSA. The CDR3 totals 15 residues. V was clipped by 5 bases and J by 7 bases; unmatched bases: 13. The DNA of the CDR3 is TGTGCCAGCAGCATCCTTGGGAGCGGGATGGTGACCCAGTACTTC. Translated: CASSILGSGMVTQYF.

This rearrangement joins TRBV9 to TRBJ1-6; D is possibly TRBD1 (5 bases). Per the germline V gene, CDR1 is SGDLS and CDR2 is YYNGEE. V was pared by 2 bases and J by 9 bases, with 18 bases between. The CDR3 consists of 16 residues. DNA of the CDR3: TGTGCCAGCAGCGTCGATGCGGGGGATTACATTTCACCCCTCCACTTT. Protein sequence: CASSVDAGDYISPLHF.

The chain employs TRBV27 and TRBJ1-6; D unclear. Germline CDR1 and CDR2: MNHEY and SMNVEV (reference sequence). The CDR3 contains 12 residues. V was cut by 6 bases and J by 10 bases, with 10 bases left in between. In nucleotides, the CDR3 is TGTGCCAGCAGCCCTCGGTACTCACCCCTCCACTTT. The encoded protein is CASSPRYSPLHF.

The chain couples TRBV2 to TRBJ2-3; TRBD1 aligns across 8 bases. The CDR3 runs to 14 residues. Trimming cost V 8 bases and J 4 bases; bases outside gene matches: 8. Germline assignment: CDR1 SNHLY and CDR2 FYNNEI. In DNA, the CDR3 is TGTGCCAGCGAAGGGACAGGTCCCGCAGATACGCAGTATTTT. Translation gives CASEGTGPADTQYF.

This clone was found once. The rearrangement uses TRBV2 and TRBJ1-5; 12 bases agree with TRBD1. The germline CDR1 and CDR2 sequences are SNHLY and FYNNEI. The CDR3 length is 15 residues. V was clipped by 6 bases and J by 6 bases; unmatched bases: 6. CDR3 sequence (DNA): TGTGCCAGCAGGGGGGACAGGGGGCTTTTTCAGCCCCAGCATTTT. It is translated as CASRGDRGLFQPQHF.

This clone turned up a few times. V and J are TRBV5-4 and TRBJ1-1; 7 bases align to TRBD1. With 2 bases clipped from V and 5 bases from J, the junction kept 9 bases outside the gene matches. CDR3 length: 15 amino acids. From germline, CDR1 is SGHNT and CDR2 YYREEE (reference sequence). CDR3 nucleotide sequence: TGTGCCAGCAGCTTCCCCCGAATACAGGGGACTGAAGCTTTCTTT. Translating it yields CASSFPRIQGTEAFF.

This chain links TRBV5-1 with TRBJ1-2, with 10 bases that match TRBD1. Losses at the gene ends were 3 bases for V and 4 bases for J; bases not matched to a gene: 6. There are 15 residues in the CDR3. Looked up from germline, CDR1 is SGHRS and CDR2 is YFSETQ. Written as DNA, the CDR3 is TGCGCCAGCAGCTCCTCTGGGACAGGGGCCTATGGCTACACCTTC. The encoded protein is CASSSSGTGAYGYTF.

This clone showed up just a few times. V and J are TRBV25-1 and TRBJ2-1; 11 bases agree with TRBD2. CDR1 MGHDK and CDR2 SYGVNS come from the germline V gene. The V gene end was trimmed by 1 base and the J gene end by 8 bases; junction bases not matched to a gene: 13. CDR3 length: 18 residues. DNA of the CDR3: TGTGCCAGCAGTGAATTTGGGACTAGCGGAGCCGCCTTCGATGAGCAGTTCTTC. This translates into CASSEFGTSGAAFDEQFF.

This chain links TRBV25-1 with TRBJ1-4; TRBD1 matches 7 bases. This CDR3 is built from 14 residues. CDR1 MGHDK and CDR2 SYGVNS come from the germline V gene. The J segment lost 3 bases and the V segment lost 6 bases, leaving 4 bases of the junction unmatched. The CDR3 spells CASRGDRSNEKLFF. The CDR3 DNA reads TGTGCCAGCAGGGGGGACAGATCTAATGAAAAACTGTTTTTT.

The chain recombines TRBV28 with TRBJ1-2; a weak D match, TRBD1 (6 bases). The V end lost 7 bases, the J end lost 2 bases, and 23 bases lay between the germline ends. CDR3 size: 17 residues. Looked up from germline, CDR1 is MDHEN and CDR2 is SYDVKM. This CDR3 reads CASTVSQGSGSNYGYTF. The DNA for the CDR3 is TGTGCCAGCACCGTCTCCCAGGGGTCAGGGTCCAACTATGGCTACACCTTC.

Here the CDR3 reads CASSQSRGGIANQPQHF. CDR3 nucleotides: TGCGCCAGCAGCCAATCGCGGGGGGGTATCGCCAATCAGCCCCAGCATTTT. V and J are TRBV4-3 and TRBJ1-5; possible D gene TRBD1, 5 bases. Trimming removed 2 bases from V and 3 bases from J, with 17 bases in between. The CDR3 loop spans 17 amino acids. The germline gives CDR1 LGHNA, CDR2 YSLEER.

This sequence joins TRBV25-1 and TRBJ2-6; D is undetermined. Trimming took 8 bases from V and 4 from J, leaving 9 bases between them. Germline V lookup: CDR1 MGHDK, CDR2 SYGVNS. The CDR3 consists of 13 residues. The CDR3 DNA follows: TGTGCCAGCTTGCGGTCCGGGGCCAACGTCCTGACTTTC. Translated: CASLRSGANVLTF.

Only a few counts were recorded for this clone. J is TRBJ1-2 and V is TRBV19, with a possible D match to TRBD1 (5 bases). Trimming removed 8 bases from V and 0 bases from J, with 7 bases in between. Germline CDR1 LNHDA, CDR2 SQIVND (reference sequence). The CDR3 contains 12 residues. In DNA, the CDR3 is TGTGCCAGTCAGGGCCCTAACTATGGCTACACCTTC. Amino acid sequence: CASQGPNYGYTF.

This clone has just a few counts. Other DNA sequences in this sample translate to the same CDR3. The V gene is TRBV5-4, the J gene TRBJ2-1; D unclear. Trimming stripped 3 bases from V and 1 base from J, with 8 bases between. The CDR3 spans 14 residues. Germline loops: CDR1 SGHNT, CDR2 YYREEE (reference sequence). The CDR3 nucleotides are TGTGCCAGCAGCTCGTCCGGGTCCTACAATGAGCAGTTCTTC. Translation gives CASSSSGSYNEQFF.

The chain joins TRBV5-1 to TRBJ1-1; 7 bases match TRBD1. The CDR3 totals 15 residues. The V gene end was trimmed by 4 bases and the J gene end by 1 base; junction bases not matched to a gene: 7. Germline lookup yields CDR1 SGHRS and CDR2 YFSETQ. CDR3 DNA sequence: TGCGCCAGCAGCATAACCGGGACAGCGAACACTGAAGCTTTCTTT. Translated: CASSITGTANTEAFF.

This chain uses TRBV5-4 with TRBJ2-1; 8 positions match TRBD1. Germline CDR1 reads SGHNT; CDR2 reads YYREEE (reference sequence). The CDR3 spans 12 residues. This CDR3 reads CPRQGLYNEQFF. The DNA for the CDR3 is TGTCCTAGACAGGGGCTATACAATGAGCAGTTCTTC.

This chain joins TRBV7-9 and TRBJ1-3; possibly TRBD1 for D (5 bases). CDR1 and CDR2 (germline): SEHNR, FQNEAQ (reference sequence). V lost 7 bases to trimming and J lost 2 bases, with 9 bases between them. This CDR3 region has 13 residues. Here the CDR3 reads CASKRGAGNTIYF. In DNA, the CDR3 is TGTGCCAGCAAAAGGGGCGCTGGAAACACCATATATTTT. The variable domain in full, with the rest retrieved from reference TRBV7-9 and TRBJ1-3, is DTGVSQNPRHKITKRGQNVTFRCDPISEHNRLYWYRQTLGQGPEFLTYFQNEAQLEKSRLLSDRFSAERPKGSFSTLEIQRTEQGDSAMYLCASKRGAGNTIYFGEGSWLTVV.